This TCR beta chain was captured in a study of T cells in localized non-small cell lung cancer. This clone was counted between two and nine times. Its matching antigen is unknown. TCRdb's copy holds only in-frame clones and misses some; the assay was immunoSEQ multiplex PCR. This sample has just under 20,000 clones, with approximately 89% found just once. Overall study findings and caveats: Maximal T cell clonality occurred in uninvolved adjacent lung, with tumor ranking below it. Adjacent lung was found to contain a median roughly 60 of the top 100 tumor clones. Analysis by sequencing included only one tumor region, so heterogeneity remains possible.

With V trimmed by 1 base and J by 8 bases, 8 bases remained unmatched. The CDR3 contains 17 residues. The germline gives CDR1 KGHSH, CDR2 LQKENI. The rearrangement uses TRBV18 and TRBJ1-6; TRBD1 aligns across 10 bases. This TCR was sampled from a man between 40 and 70 years old with stage I lung adenocarcinoma. Sample: peripheral blood, taken before any cancer treatment. The CDR3 loop is CASSPLNTGQGDSPLHF. CDR3 nucleotides: TGTGCCAGCTCACCACTCAATACAGGACAGGGGGATTCACCCCTCCACTTT. The entire variable domain, with the rest obtained from reference TRBV18 and TRBJ1-6, is as follows: NAGVMQNPRHLVRRRGQEARLRCSPMKGHSHVYWYRQLPEEGLKFMVYLQKENIIDESGMPKERFSAEFPKEGPSILRIQQVVRGDSAAYFCASSPLNTGQGDSPLHFGNGTRLTVT.